Listed below are T cell receptor beta chains from one sample, sequenced in a study of blood T cell repertoires in COVID-19. Profiled with immunoSEQ multiplex PCR; TCRdb holds only in-frame clones, not every one. The sample gives about 240,000 clones, 84% of which show up once; under 5% is in the top ten. The sequenced sample consisted of peripheral blood. These receptors originate from a man in his forties or fifties with acute or convalescent COVID-19. Both conserved end residues are part of each CDR3. D genes are given only for firm matches. Clone size is shown for a subset of rows, as once, few, many or a class of expanded clone.

CDR3 protein: CASSGFGGTSGYEQYF; CDR3 DNA: TGTGCCAGCAGTGGGTTTGGTGGGACTAGCGGATACGAGCAGTACTTC; clone size: once; D gene: TRBD2; J gene: TRBJ2-7; V gene: TRBV2
CDR3 protein: CASSVGTQGFRYGYTF; CDR3 DNA: TGTGCCAGCAGCGTTGGGACACAGGGTTTCCGATATGGCTACACCTTC; clone size: once; D gene: .; J gene: TRBJ1-2; V gene: TRBV9
CDR3 protein: CAWSVEGYEQYF; CDR3 DNA: TGTGCCTGGAGTGTGGAGGGGTACGAGCAGTACTTC; clone size: .; D gene: .; J gene: TRBJ2-7; V gene: TRBV30
CDR3 protein: CASSSSRGRTPLHF; CDR3 DNA: TGTGCCAGCAGTTCATCCAGGGGACGGACACCCCTCCACTTT; clone size: .; D gene: .; J gene: TRBJ1-6; V gene: TRBV5-5
CDR3 protein: CASSTRDRLYGYTF; CDR3 DNA: TGTGCCAGTAGTACCCGGGACAGGCTTTATGGCTACACCTTC; clone size: .; D gene: TRBD1; J gene: TRBJ1-2; V gene: TRBV19
CDR3 protein: CASSLEGRPSYEQYF; CDR3 DNA: TGCGCCAGCAGCTTGGAAGGCAGGCCCTCCTACGAGCAGTACTTC; clone size: .; D gene: .; J gene: TRBJ2-7; V gene: TRBV5-1
CDR3 protein: CASSVAGQGYGYTF; CDR3 DNA: TGTGCCAGCAGCGTAGCTGGTCAGGGGTATGGCTACACCTTC; clone size: .; D gene: .; J gene: TRBJ1-2; V gene: TRBV9
CDR3 protein: CASSFGGDRIYGYTF; CDR3 DNA: TGTGCCAGCAGCTTCGGCGGGGACAGGATCTATGGCTACACCTTC; clone size: few; D gene: TRBD1; J gene: TRBJ1-2; V gene: TRBV5-6
CDR3 protein: CASSRSGRTYEQYF; CDR3 DNA: TGTGCCAGCAGTCGTAGCGGGCGAACCTACGAGCAGTACTTC; clone size: .; D gene: TRBD2; J gene: TRBJ2-7; V gene: TRBV27
CDR3 protein: CASAEGRFGNTIYF; CDR3 DNA: TGCGCCAGCGCAGAGGGCAGATTTGGAAACACCATATATTTT; clone size: .; D gene: .; J gene: TRBJ1-3; V gene: TRBV5-1
CDR3 protein: CASSLGGSYEQYF; CDR3 DNA: TGTGCCAGCAGTTTGGGAGGGTCCTACGAGCAGTACTTC; clone size: .; D gene: TRBD2; J gene: TRBJ2-7; V gene: TRBV12-3/TRBV12-4
CDR3 protein: CASSQGRLIQETQYF; CDR3 DNA: TGCGCCAGCAGCCAAGGTCGACTGATTCAAGAGACCCAGTACTTC; clone size: once; D gene: .; J gene: TRBJ2-5; V gene: TRBV4-1
CDR3 protein: CASKRGLGWNTEAFF; CDR3 DNA: TGTGCCAGTAAACGAGGCCTCGGCTGGAACACTGAAGCTTTCTTT; clone size: .; D gene: .; J gene: TRBJ1-1; V gene: TRBV19
CDR3 protein: CSVEEGDRAGEKLFF; CDR3 DNA: TGCAGCGTTGAGGAGGGGGACAGGGCCGGCGAAAAACTGTTTTTT; clone size: .; D gene: TRBD1; J gene: TRBJ1-4; V gene: TRBV29-1
CDR3 protein: CAWSVRGPAGYTF; CDR3 DNA: TGTGCCTGGAGCGTCAGGGGGCCTGCTGGCTACACCTTC; clone size: .; D gene: TRBD1; J gene: TRBJ1-2; V gene: TRBV30
CDR3 protein: CASRSAAGKRTEAFF; CDR3 DNA: TGTGCCAGCAGATCAGCAGCGGGGAAGAGAACTGAAGCTTTCTTT; clone size: .; D gene: .; J gene: TRBJ1-1; V gene: TRBV7-2
CDR3 protein: CASSGLDAYEQYF; CDR3 DNA: TGTGCCAGCAGTGGTCTAGACGCCTACGAGCAGTACTTC; clone size: .; D gene: .; J gene: TRBJ2-7; V gene: TRBV28
CDR3 protein: CASSLQREVNEQYF; CDR3 DNA: TGTGCCAGCAGTTTACAGCGGGAGGTAAACGAGCAGTACTTC; clone size: .; D gene: TRBD2; J gene: TRBJ2-7; V gene: TRBV27
CDR3 protein: CASSPDGHSNQPQHF; CDR3 DNA: TGTGCCAGTAGTCCCGACGGACATAGCAATCAGCCCCAGCATTTT; clone size: .; D gene: .; J gene: TRBJ1-5; V gene: TRBV19
CDR3 protein: CASSSPTGAPSEKLFF; CDR3 DNA: TGTGCCAGCAGCTCCCCGACAGGGGCCCCCAGTGAAAAACTGTTTTTT; clone size: .; D gene: TRBD1; J gene: TRBJ1-4; V gene: TRBV7-9
CDR3 protein: CASSARESSYEQYF; CDR3 DNA: TGTGCCAGCAGCGCCCGGGAAAGCTCCTACGAGCAGTACTTC; clone size: .; D gene: .; J gene: TRBJ2-7; V gene: TRBV7-8
CDR3 protein: CASHKVPGQDYNEQFF; CDR3 DNA: TGTGCCAGCCACAAGGTTCCGGGACAGGACTACAATGAGCAGTTCTTC; clone size: .; D gene: .; J gene: TRBJ2-1; V gene: TRBV21-1
CDR3 protein: CASRRAGQTEAFF; CDR3 DNA: TGTGCCAGCAGGCGAGCGGGGCAGACTGAAGCTTTCTTT; clone size: .; D gene: .; J gene: TRBJ1-1; V gene: TRBV9
CDR3 protein: CASSSAQGLGYYGYTF; CDR3 DNA: TGTGCCAGCAGTTCGGCACAGGGTCTAGGGTACTATGGCTACACCTTC; clone size: once; D gene: .; J gene: TRBJ1-2; V gene: TRBV27
CDR3 protein: CASKRSATNEKLFF; CDR3 DNA: TGTGCCAGTAAGCGCAGTGCAACTAATGAAAAACTGTTTTTT; clone size: .; D gene: .; J gene: TRBJ1-4; V gene: TRBV19
CDR3 protein: CASSLTGKQSYEQYF; CDR3 DNA: TGTGCCAGCAGTTTAACCGGGAAACAATCCTACGAGCAGTACTTC; clone size: once; D gene: .; J gene: TRBJ2-7; V gene: TRBV27
CDR3 protein: CASSRGAGMNTEAFF; CDR3 DNA: TGTGCCAGCAGCCGCGGTGCAGGGATGAACACTGAAGCTTTCTTT; clone size: .; D gene: .; J gene: TRBJ1-1; V gene: TRBV7-9
CDR3 protein: CASSESRRAHQPQHF; CDR3 DNA: TGCGCCAGCAGTGAGTCGCGCAGGGCTCATCAGCCCCAGCATTTT; clone size: .; D gene: .; J gene: TRBJ1-5; V gene: TRBV10-2
CDR3 protein: CASSPPGVGSTDTQYF; CDR3 DNA: TGTGCCAGCAGCCCCCCCGGAGTAGGAAGCACAGATACGCAGTATTTT; clone size: .; D gene: .; J gene: TRBJ2-3; V gene: TRBV3-1/TRBV3-2
CDR3 protein: CASSSTSGSSGEQFF; CDR3 DNA: TGTGCCAGCAGCTCGACTAGCGGGAGCTCGGGTGAGCAGTTCTTC; clone size: few; D gene: TRBD2; J gene: TRBJ2-1; V gene: TRBV9
CDR3 protein: CASSRNRDMNTEAFF; CDR3 DNA: TGTGCCAGCAGCAGGAACAGGGATATGAACACTGAAGCTTTCTTT; clone size: once; D gene: .; J gene: TRBJ1-1; V gene: TRBV7-8
CDR3 protein: CASSPRAKNEKLFF; CDR3 DNA: TGTGCCAGCTCACCACGGGCGAAGAATGAAAAACTGTTTTTT; clone size: .; D gene: .; J gene: TRBJ1-4; V gene: TRBV18
CDR3 protein: CATSRDSMGNTIYF; CDR3 DNA: TGTGCCACCAGCAGAGATAGTATGGGAAACACCATATATTTT; clone size: .; D gene: .; J gene: TRBJ1-3; V gene: TRBV15
CDR3 protein: CATSDKVRGLGEKLFF; CDR3 DNA: TGTGCCACCAGTGATAAGGTTAGGGGGCTGGGTGAAAAACTGTTTTTT; clone size: .; D gene: TRBD1; J gene: TRBJ1-4; V gene: TRBV24-1